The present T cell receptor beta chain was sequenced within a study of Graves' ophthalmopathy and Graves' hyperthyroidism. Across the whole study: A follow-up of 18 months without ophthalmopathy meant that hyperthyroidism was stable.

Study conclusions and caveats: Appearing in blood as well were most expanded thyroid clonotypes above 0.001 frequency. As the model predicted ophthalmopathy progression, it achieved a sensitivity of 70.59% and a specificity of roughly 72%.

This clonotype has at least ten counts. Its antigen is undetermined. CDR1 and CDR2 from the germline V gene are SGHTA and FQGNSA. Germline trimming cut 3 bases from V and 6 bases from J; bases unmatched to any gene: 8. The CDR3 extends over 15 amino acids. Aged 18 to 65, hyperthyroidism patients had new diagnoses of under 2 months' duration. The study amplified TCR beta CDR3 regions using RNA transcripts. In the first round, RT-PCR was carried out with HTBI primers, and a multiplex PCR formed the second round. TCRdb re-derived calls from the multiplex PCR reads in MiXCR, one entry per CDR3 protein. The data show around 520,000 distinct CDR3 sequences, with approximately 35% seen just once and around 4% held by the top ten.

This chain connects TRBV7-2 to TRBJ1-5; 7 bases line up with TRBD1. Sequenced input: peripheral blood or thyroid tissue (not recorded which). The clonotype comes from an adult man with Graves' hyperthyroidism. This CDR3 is CASSFTGTVGQPQHF. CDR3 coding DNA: TGTGCCAGCAGCTTCACCGGGACAGTTGGTCAGCCCCAGCATTTT. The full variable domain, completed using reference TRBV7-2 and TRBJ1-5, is GAGVSQSPSNKVTEKGKDVELRCDPISGHTALYWYRQSLGQGLEFLIYFQGNSAPDKSGLPSDRFSAERTGGSVSTLTIQRTQQEDSAVYLCASSFTGTVGQPQHFGDGTRLSIL.